Each of the 2 T cell receptor beta chains below was sequenced from the same sample in a study of T cells in Graves' hyperthyroidism and ophthalmopathy. RNA transcripts yielded amplified TCR beta CDR3 regions. The TCR CDR3 was amplified in a first-round RT-PCR using the HTBI primer set. MiXCR, applied by TCRdb to the multiplex PCR reads, yields one record per CDR3 protein. The sample yields about 360,000 distinct CDR3 sequences, less than 15% seen once. The specimen sequenced was blood. The source of these receptors is a woman younger than 30 with Graves' hyperthyroidism.

In this sample, this clonotype turned up many times. The V gene is TRBV28, the J gene TRBJ1-5; 7 bases are a match to TRBD1. V was pared by 4 bases and J by 3 bases, with 9 bases of the junction left unmatched. The CDR3 extends over 16 amino acids. Germline V gene sequence: CDR1 MDHEN, CDR2 SYDVKM. CDR3 in DNA: TGTGCCAGCAGTTCACAGGGGTTAGGGAACAATCAGCCCCAGCATTTT. Its protein is CASSSQGLGNNQPQHF.

This clonotype was detected a few times. This sequence joins TRBV28 and TRBJ1-2; 9 bases map to TRBD1. The CDR3 runs 13 residues. Germline V gives CDR1 MDHEN, CDR2 SYDVKM. The V and J ends lost 6 bases and 3 bases, in that order; junction bases with no gene match: 2. CDR3 nucleotide sequence: TGTGCCAGCAGGCGACAGGGGGACTATGGCTACACCTTC. Translating gives CASRRQGDYGYTF.